This TCR beta chain appears in the sequencing data of a study of shared clonotypes between healthy human individuals. Study information: The study enrolled a couple of women and three men aged 18 to 49. Study conclusions and caveats: Naive subsets, compared against memory subsets, generally had larger estimated richness values. Naive CD4 clonotypes were shared across several donors at roughly 5%.

Concerning this clone: Its antigen is as yet unknown.

The table came from immunoSEQ multiplex PCR; TCRdb's copy has only in-frame clones and leaves some out. The profile shows roughly 1.5 million clones, under 99% of them singletons. Germline CDR1 reads SNHLY; CDR2 reads FYNNEI. The germline V and J ends were trimmed by 6 bases and 6 bases, with 12 bases remaining between them. The CDR3 loop spans 13 amino acids. This TCR was sampled from a man aged 30 to 45 in good health. The sequenced sample consisted of naive CD4+ T cells sorted from blood. The subset denotes: CD45RA+ positively selected. This rearrangement joins TRBV2 to TRBJ1-5; D ambiguous. The CDR3 loop is CASSGSWGQPQHF. CDR3 nucleotide sequence: TGTGCCAGCAGCGGATCGTGGGGTCAGCCCCAGCATTTT. The full variable domain, its missing parts supplied by reference TRBV2 and TRBJ1-5, is EPEVTQTPSHQVTQMGQEVILRCVPISNHLYFYWYRQILGQKVEFLVSFYNNEISEKSEIFDDQFSVERPDGSNFTLKIRSTKLEDSAMYFCASSGSWGQPQHFGDGTRLSIL.